The 8 T cell receptor beta chains below were found in one sample sequenced in a study of vaccination and CD4 T cells after COVID-19. At the Johns Hopkins FTIC core, DNA taken from cultured CD4+ T cells was sequenced by way of the Oncomine TCR Beta short-read assay. Cultured CD4+ T cells yielded the extracted genomic DNA. TCRdb analysed the PCR reads with MiXCR anew, one entry per CDR3 protein. The sample has approximately 11,000 distinct CDR3 sequences; about two fifths are singletons. This sample's treatment: 10-day PBMC culture with coronavirus spike peptide pools or control peptides (ViraFEST assay). The unexposed donor's CD4+ T cells were collected before the COVID-19 pandemic (2011-2018). These receptors lack a known antigen. The sample taken for sequencing was CD4+ T cells from blood, cultured in vitro. These receptors originate from a human donor in good health.

This clonotype was found a few times. This rearrangement joins TRBV20-1 to TRBJ1-1, with D hard to call. In germline, CDR1 is DFQATT, CDR2 SNEGSKA (reference sequence). Trimming took 0 bases from V and 10 from J, leaving 6 bases between them. CDR3 length: 10 amino acids. The CDR3 DNA sequence: TGCAGTGCTAGAGACGGCGGAGCTTTCTTT. Translated: CSARDGGAFF.

This clonotype has only a few counts. The gene calls are TRBV25-1 and TRBJ2-2; D remains unclear. The CDR3 is 14 amino acids. Germline-derived CDR1 and CDR2 are MGHDK and SYGVNS. V was trimmed by 6 bases and J by 0 bases, leaving 8 bases between them. CDR3 sequence (DNA): TGTGCCAGCAGCGAAAATGCGAACACCGGGGAGCTGTTTTTT. It specifies CASSENANTGELFF. The entire variable domain, with the rest obtained from reference TRBV25-1 and TRBJ2-2, is as follows: EADIYQTPRYLVIGTGKKITLECSQTMGHDKMYWYQQDPGMELHLIHYSYGVNSTEKGDLSSESTVSRIRTEHFPLTLESARPSHTSQYLCASSENANTGELFFGEGSRLTVL.

This clonotype was observed once. An end of the junction differs from the germline gene, which may be a read error. The chain employs TRBV7-9 and TRBJ1-2; weak D call: TRBD1 (5 bases). This CDR3 is 15 amino acids long. The germline V gene has CDR1 SEHNR and CDR2 FQNEAQ (reference sequence). CDR3 residues: CASSLVPGTGYGYTF. The DNA for the CDR3 is TGCGCCAGCAGCTTGGTTCCGGGTACAGGCTATGGCTACACCTTC.

The table lists this clonotype with a few counts. The rearrangement links TRBV28 to TRBJ1-2, with 7 bases lining up with TRBD1. V gave up 5 bases and J gave up 4 bases; unmatched junction bases: 19. The V gene's germline CDR1 is MDHEN and CDR2 SYDVKM. The CDR3 runs to 18 residues. CDR3 region: CASSPRRQGASSSYGYTF. The CDR3 DNA follows: TGTGCCAGCAGTCCTCGCAGACAGGGCGCTTCCTCCTCCTATGGCTACACCTTC.

V is TRBV6-1 and J is TRBJ2-2; a weak D match, TRBD1 (7 bases). The CDR3 has 17 amino acids. Germline V gene data show CDR1 as MNHNS and CDR2 as SASEGT. The ends were cut back, 5 bases at V and 3 bases at J, with 19 bases in the middle. This CDR3 reads CASSPRGGGADTGELFF. CDR3 DNA sequence: TGTGCCAGCAGTCCCCGAGGAGGGGGCGCGGACACCGGGGAGCTGTTTTTT.

The chain couples TRBV20-1 to TRBJ2-7; TRBD2 matches 10 bases. CDR1 is DFQATT, CDR2 SNEGSKA, per germline (reference sequence). The CDR3 covers 15 residues. V was pared by 3 bases and J by 2 bases, with 7 bases of the junction left unmatched. The CDR3 spells CSARILAGRPYEQYF. DNA for the CDR3: TGCAGTGCTAGGATACTAGCGGGGAGGCCCTACGAGCAGTACTTC.

This clonotype was recorded a few times. This CDR3 is CASSPRVNQPQHF. The CDR3, as DNA: TGTGCCAGCAGTCCAAGGGTTAATCAGCCCCAGCATTTT. V gene TRBV27 combines with J gene TRBJ1-5; D remains unclear. CDR1 and CDR2 (germline): MNHEY, SMNVEV (reference sequence). This CDR3 has 13 residues. Trimming removed 5 bases at V and 4 bases at J, with 9 bases between.

The chain links TRBV7-9 to TRBJ2-1; D is perhaps TRBD2 (5 bases). V lost 6 bases to trimming and J lost 4 bases, with 13 bases between them. This CDR3 contains 14 residues. Germline loops: CDR1 SEHNR, CDR2 FQNEAQ (reference sequence). CDR3 amino acids: CASSITGMYNEQFF. CDR3 bases: TGTGCCAGCAGTATAACCGGGATGTACAATGAGCAGTTCTTC.